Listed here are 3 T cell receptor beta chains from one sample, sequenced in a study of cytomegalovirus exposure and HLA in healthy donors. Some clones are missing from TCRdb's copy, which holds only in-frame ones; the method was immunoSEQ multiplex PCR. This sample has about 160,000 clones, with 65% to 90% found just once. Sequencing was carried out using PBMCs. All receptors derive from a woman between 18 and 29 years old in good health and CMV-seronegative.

CDR3 protein: CASSPTDRGEQYF. DNA for the CDR3: TGTGCCAGCAGCCCTACCGACAGAGGCGAGCAGTACTTC. The chain employs TRBV6-6 and TRBJ2-7, with D maybe TRBD1 (5 bases). The V end lost 6 bases, the J end lost 6 bases, and 15 bases lay between the germline ends. Germline V gene lookup returns CDR1 MNHNY and CDR2 SVGAGI (reference sequence). The CDR3 contains 13 residues.

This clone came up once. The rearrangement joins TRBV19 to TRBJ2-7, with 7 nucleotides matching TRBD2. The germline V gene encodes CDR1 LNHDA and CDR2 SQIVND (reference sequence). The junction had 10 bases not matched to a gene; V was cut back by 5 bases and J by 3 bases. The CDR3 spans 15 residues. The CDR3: CASSPTSAALYEQYF. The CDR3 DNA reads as TGTGCCAGTAGTCCTACTAGCGCGGCACTCTACGAGCAGTACTTC.

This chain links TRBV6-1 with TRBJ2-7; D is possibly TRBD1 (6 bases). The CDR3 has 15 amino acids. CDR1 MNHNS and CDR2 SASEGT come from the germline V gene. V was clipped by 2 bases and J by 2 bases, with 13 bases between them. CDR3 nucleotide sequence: TGTGCCAGCAGTGAAAGTGGGACATCTCCCTACGAGCAGTACTTC. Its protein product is CASSESGTSPYEQYF.